These T cell receptor beta chains were read from a single sample in a study of T cells after yellow fever vaccination. MiXCR, run by TCRdb on the 5' RACE reads, gives a single entry per CDR3 protein. The sample records approximately 110,000 distinct CDR3 sequences, nearly 7.5% being singletons. The sequencing here drew on CD4+ T cells sorted from PBMCs, taken approximately 11 days after the first yellow fever vaccination. All receptors derive from a young man who received the YFV17D yellow fever vaccine. Both conserved end residues are part of each CDR3. D genes are given only for firm matches. Where a row states a size, it is once, few, many or the class of an expanded clone; other rows omit it.

cdr3_length,j_call,d_call,clone_size,v_call,cdr3_aa,cdr3_nt
14,TRBJ2-7,.,many,TRBV7-9,CASSFLRDLDEQYF,TGTGCCAGCAGCTTCCTCAGGGACCTTGATGAGCAGTACTTC
14,TRBJ1-6,.,few,TRBV9,CASSVGSYNSPLHF,TGTGCCAGCAGCGTAGGCTCCTATAATTCACCCCTCCACTTT
10,TRBJ1-2,.,many,TRBV5-1,CASSLAGYTF,TGCGCCAGCAGCTTGGCTGGCTACACCTTC
12,TRBJ2-5,.,many,TRBV7-2,CASSPGPETQYF,TGTGCCAGCAGCCCCGGTCCCGAGACCCAGTACTTC
15,TRBJ2-3,TRBD1,many,TRBV5-1,CASSLEGAGMNTQYF,TGCGCCAGCAGCTTGGAGGGGGCCGGTATGAATACGCAGTATTTT
15,TRBJ2-1,.,many,TRBV9,CASSPGQGGHYEQFF,TGTGCCAGCAGCCCTGGACAGGGAGGGCATTATGAGCAGTTCTTC
12,TRBJ1-1,.,many,TRBV7-2,CASSQGRTEAFF,TGTGCCAGCAGCCAAGGGAGGACTGAAGCTTTCTTT
15,TRBJ2-1,.,many,TRBV24-1,CATSDPGQGSNEQFF,TGTGCCACCAGTGACCCCGGGCAGGGGTCCAATGAGCAGTTCTTC
15,TRBJ2-7,TRBD2,many,TRBV27,CASSLFGRANYEQYF,TGTGCCAGCAGTTTATTCGGGAGGGCAAACTACGAGCAGTACTTC
16,TRBJ1-2,.,many,TRBV7-9,CASSPWGAKSNYGYTF,TGTGCCAGCAGCCCATGGGGGGCGAAGTCTAACTATGGCTACACCTTC
14,TRBJ2-3,.,many,TRBV5-1,CASSTHLGPDTQYF,TGCGCCAGCAGCACGCATCTGGGGCCAGATACGCAGTATTTT
16,TRBJ1-2,TRBD1,many,TRBV4-1,CASSQGFARDSYGYTF,TGCGCCAGCAGCCAAGGATTCGCCAGGGACAGTTATGGCTACACCTTC
13,TRBJ2-3,TRBD1,few,TRBV20-1,CSADRVGTDTQYF,TGCAGTGCGGACAGGGTAGGGACAGATACGCAGTATTTT
13,TRBJ2-7,.,many,TRBV28,CASREQGSYEQYF,TGTGCCAGCAGGGAGCAGGGTTCCTACGAGCAGTACTTC
16,TRBJ2-6,.,few,TRBV7-9,CASSSPLRSGANVLTF,TGTGCCAGCAGCTCACCCCTGCGCTCTGGGGCCAACGTCCTGACTTTC
16,TRBJ1-4,.,many,TRBV7-2,CASTGGGTLTNEKLFF,TGTGCCAGCACCGGGGGCGGGACACTAACTAATGAAAAACTGTTTTTT
12,TRBJ1-2,.,many,TRBV9,CASSGGGEGYTF,TGTGCCAGCAGCGGCGGGGGAGAGGGCTACACCTTC
18,TRBJ1-4,.,few,TRBV7-8,CASSLRDVYLGETEKLFF,TGTGCCAGCAGCCTCCGGGACGTATATCTCGGGGAGACTGAAAAACTGTTTTTT
14,TRBJ2-5,.,many,TRBV18,CASSPSRGQETQYF,TGTGCCAGCTCACCAAGCAGGGGTCAGGAGACCCAGTACTTC
15,TRBJ2-1,TRBD2,.,TRBV7-2,CSSSLGGAVYNEQFF,TGTTCCAGCAGCCTGGGAGGGGCTGTGTACAATGAGCAGTTCTTC
18,TRBJ1-1,.,.,TRBV23-1,CASSQSGGGYVIGTEAFF,TGCGCCAGCAGTCAGTCGGGAGGGGGGTACGTGATTGGGACTGAAGCTTTCTTT
18,TRBJ1-6,.,many,TRBV11-2,CASSLSRAKGSYNSPLHF,TGTGCCAGCAGCTTATCCAGGGCTAAGGGCTCCTATAATTCACCCCTCCACTTT
14,TRBJ1-6,.,many,TRBV12-3/TRBV12-4,CASSLATANSPLHF,TGTGCCAGCAGTTTAGCGACGGCTAATTCACCCCTCCACTTT
14,TRBJ2-1,TRBD1,few,TRBV12-3/TRBV12-4,CASSPHFGQVEQFF,TGTGCCAGCAGCCCGCATTTTGGACAGGTTGAGCAGTTCTTC
16,TRBJ1-2,.,.,TRBV7-9,CASSLEGTWGYYGYTF,TGTGCCAGCAGCTTAGAAGGGACCTGGGGATACTATGGCTACACCTTC
16,TRBJ1-5,.,.,TRBV20-1,CSARVSGYGFNQPQHF,TGCAGTGCTAGGGTCTCTGGGTACGGTTTCAATCAGCCCCAGCATTTT
14,TRBJ2-4,.,many,TRBV20-1,CSARVVGPRNIQYF,TGCAGTGCTAGAGTTGTGGGCCCCCGTAACATTCAGTACTTC
13,TRBJ1-1,.,.,TRBV7-2,CASSLERDTEAFF,TGTGCCAGCAGCTTAGAAAGGGACACTGAAGCTTTCTTT
16,TRBJ2-5,.,.,TRBV30,CAWNFKQGWGQETQYF,TGTGCCTGGAACTTTAAACAGGGTTGGGGCCAAGAGACCCAGTACTTC
14,TRBJ2-5,TRBD2,few,TRBV7-2,CASSPGLGGETQYF,TGTGCCAGCAGCCCGGGACTAGGGGGAGAGACCCAGTACTTC
16,TRBJ2-2,.,many,TRBV11-2,CASSIQVPPNTGELFF,TGTGCCAGCAGCATACAGGTGCCCCCGAACACCGGGGAGCTGTTTTTT